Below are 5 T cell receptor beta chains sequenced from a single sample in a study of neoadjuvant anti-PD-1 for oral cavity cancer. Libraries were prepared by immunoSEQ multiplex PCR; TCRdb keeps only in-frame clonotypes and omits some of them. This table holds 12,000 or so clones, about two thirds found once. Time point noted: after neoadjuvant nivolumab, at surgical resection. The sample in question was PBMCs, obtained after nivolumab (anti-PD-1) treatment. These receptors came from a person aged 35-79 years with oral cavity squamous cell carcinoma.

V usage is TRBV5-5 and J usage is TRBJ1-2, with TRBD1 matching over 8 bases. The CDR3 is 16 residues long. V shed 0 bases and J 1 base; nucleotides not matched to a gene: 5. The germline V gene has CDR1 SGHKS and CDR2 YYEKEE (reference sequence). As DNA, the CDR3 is TGTGCCAGCAGCTTGGCAGGGGGCTGGGATAACTATGGCTACACCTTC. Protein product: CASSLAGGWDNYGYTF.

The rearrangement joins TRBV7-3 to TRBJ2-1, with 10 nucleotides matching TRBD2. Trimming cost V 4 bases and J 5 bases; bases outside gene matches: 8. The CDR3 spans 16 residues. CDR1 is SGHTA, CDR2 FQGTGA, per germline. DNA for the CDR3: TGTGCCAGCAGCTGGGCTAGCGGGAGTACGGACAATGAGCAGTTCTTC. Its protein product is CASSWASGSTDNEQFF.

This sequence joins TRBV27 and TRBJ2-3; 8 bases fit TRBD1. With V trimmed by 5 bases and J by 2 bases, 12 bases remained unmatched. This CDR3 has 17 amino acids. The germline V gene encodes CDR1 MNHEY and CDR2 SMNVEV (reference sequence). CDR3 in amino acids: CASSLRDRRDPTDTQYF. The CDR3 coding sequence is TGTGCCAGCAGTCTCCGGGACAGGAGGGACCCCACAGATACGCAGTATTTT.

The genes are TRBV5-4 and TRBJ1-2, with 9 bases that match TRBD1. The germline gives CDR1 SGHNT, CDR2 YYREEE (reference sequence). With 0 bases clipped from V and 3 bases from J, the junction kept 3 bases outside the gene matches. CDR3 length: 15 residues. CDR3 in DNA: TGTGCCAGCAGCTTGGATGGACAGGGGCACTATGGCTACACCTTC. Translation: CASSLDGQGHYGYTF.

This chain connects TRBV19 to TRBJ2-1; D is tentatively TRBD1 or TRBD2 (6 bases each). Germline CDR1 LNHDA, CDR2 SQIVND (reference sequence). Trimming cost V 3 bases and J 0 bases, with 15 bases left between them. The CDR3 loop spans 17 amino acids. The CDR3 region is CASSMGGGGSSYNEQFF. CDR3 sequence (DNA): TGTGCCAGTAGTATGGGGGGCGGAGGCAGCTCCTACAATGAGCAGTTCTTC.